One sample yielded the 28 T cell receptor beta chains listed below, sequenced in a study of blood T cell repertoires in COVID-19. Assay used: immunoSEQ multiplex PCR; TCRdb lists only in-frame clones, some missing. The top ten hold 4% to 6% of the sample, which has 85,000 to 100,000 clones, roughly 76% seen once. Source material: peripheral blood. The receptors stem from a man older than 75 with COVID-19, enrolled during active disease.

This rearrangement joins TRBV3-1 (or the pseudogene TRBV3-2) to TRBJ2-5; possible D gene TRBD2, 7 bases. Germline CDR1 reads LGHDT; CDR2 reads YNNKEL (reference sequence). Trimming cost V 5 bases and J 7 bases, with 20 bases left between them. The CDR3 contains 15 residues. The CDR3 coding sequence is TGTGCCAGCAGCGCTGGGGGGGCCTCATCCGGGACCCAGTACTTC. Translated, it gives CASSAGGASSGTQYF.

This clone was observed once. V gene TRBV4-1 combines with J gene TRBJ2-1; 7 positions agree with TRBD1. Germline V gene data show CDR1 as MGHRA and CDR2 as YSYEKL. V gave up 6 bases and J gave up 5 bases; unmatched junction bases: 4. CDR3 size: 13 residues. CDR3 loop: CASRLQGNNEQFF. CDR3 nucleotide sequence: TGCGCCAGCAGATTACAGGGGAACAATGAGCAGTTCTTC.

The chain combines TRBV3-1 (or the pseudogene TRBV3-2) with TRBJ2-7; D is perhaps TRBD2 (6 bases). The CDR3 runs 13 residues. Germline CDR1 LGHDT, CDR2 YNNKEL (reference sequence). Deletions cut 4 bases from V and 2 bases from J, with 9 bases between. CDR3 bases: TGTGCCAGCAGCCTGACTAGTACCTACGAGCAGTACTTC. This codes for CASSLTSTYEQYF.

This rearrangement joins TRBV30 to TRBJ1-5; 7 bases match TRBD1. The junction had 12 bases not matched to a gene; V was cut back by 0 bases and J by 1 base. The germline gives CDR1 GTSNPN, CDR2 SVGIG (reference sequence). The CDR3 consists of 18 residues. CDR3 residues: CAWSVGRQGSSSNQPQHF. The CDR3 bases are TGTGCCTGGAGTGTAGGGCGACAGGGAAGCTCCAGCAATCAGCCCCAGCATTTT.

The chain is built from TRBV11-3 and TRBJ2-1; 8 bases match TRBD2. The CDR3 is 15 residues long. The germline V gene encodes CDR1 SGHNT and CDR2 YENEEA. The V segment lost 0 bases and the J segment 4 bases; nucleotides outside the gene matches: 2. The CDR3 here is CASSLETSGYNEQFF. The CDR3, as DNA: TGTGCCAGCAGCTTAGAAACTAGCGGATACAATGAGCAGTTCTTC. Full variable domain (outside the CDR3, taken from reference TRBV11-3 and TRBJ2-1): EAGVVQSPRYKIIEKKQPVAFWCNPISGHNTLYWYLQNLGQGPELLIRYENEEAVDDSQLPKDRFSAERLKGVDSTLKIQPAELGDSAVYLCASSLETSGYNEQFFGPGTRLTVL.

The chain employs TRBV4-1 and TRBJ2-2; perhaps TRBD1 as D (5 bases). This CDR3 is built from 17 residues. Trimming pared 0 bases from V and 4 bases from J, leaving 15 bases between. Germline V gene data show CDR1 as MGHRA and CDR2 as YSYEKL. Here the CDR3 DNA reads TGCGCCAGCAGCCAAGATCCAACAGGTTCGAGCACCGGGGAGCTGTTTTTT. Translation: CASSQDPTGSSTGELFF.

The CDR3 loop is CASSLDRNTEAFF. The CDR3 DNA reads TGTGCCAGCTCACTGGACAGGAACACTGAAGCTTTCTTT. The chain combines TRBV18 with TRBJ1-1, with TRBD1 as a possible D gene (6 bases). The germline V and J ends were trimmed by 4 bases and 1 base, with 7 bases remaining between them. Germline V gene lookup returns CDR1 KGHSH and CDR2 LQKENI. CDR3 size: 13 residues. The full variable domain, rest sourced from reference TRBV18 and TRBJ1-1, is NAGVMQNPRHLVRRRGQEARLRCSPMKGHSHVYWYRQLPEEGLKFMVYLQKENIIDESGMPKERFSAEFPKEGPSILRIQQVVRGDSAAYFCASSLDRNTEAFFGQGTRLTVV.

This clone was picked up a small number of times. This rearrangement joins TRBV29-1 to TRBJ1-1, with 9 bases fitting TRBD1. This CDR3 spans 13 amino acids. Germline-derived CDR1 and CDR2 are SQVTM and ANQGSEA. With 3 bases clipped from V and 4 bases from J, the junction kept 3 bases outside the gene matches. CDR3 amino acids: CSVEGDRATEAFF. The CDR3 DNA reads as TGCAGCGTTGAGGGGGACAGGGCCACTGAAGCTTTCTTT.

This clone was picked up a small number of times. The chain carries TRBV5-1 and TRBJ1-3, with 9 nucleotides matching TRBD1. This CDR3 comprises 17 residues. CDR1 SGHRS and CDR2 YFSETQ come from the germline V gene. The V gene end was trimmed by 1 base and the J gene end by 2 bases; junction bases not matched to a gene: 7. CDR3 amino acids: CASSLRGRQGAGNTIYF. The CDR3 DNA sequence: TGCGCCAGCAGCTTGCGGGGAAGACAGGGGGCTGGAAACACCATATATTTT.

This rearrangement joins TRBV3-1 (or the pseudogene TRBV3-2) to TRBJ1-5; tentative D call: TRBD1 (6 bases). Germline values: CDR1 LGHDT, CDR2 YNNKEL (reference sequence). V was shortened by 4 bases and J by 4 bases, with 14 bases between the two germline ends. CDR3 length equals 15 residues. The CDR3: CASSREDSENQPQHF. The CDR3 DNA is TGTGCCAGCAGCCGCGAGGACAGTGAGAATCAGCCCCAGCATTTT.

The rearrangement joins TRBV6-5 to TRBJ1-2, with 8 bases lining up with TRBD1. The germline gives CDR1 MNHEY, CDR2 SVGAGI. V dropped 6 bases and J dropped 7; count of bases not matched to a gene: 7. This CDR3 is 13 amino acids long. The CDR3 DNA is TGTGCCAGCAGATCTGACAGGGGAGGTGGCTACACCTTC. It codes for CASRSDRGGGYTF.

This CDR3 is CASSRQGYGYTF. The CDR3 DNA is TGTGCCAGCAGTCGACAGGGCTATGGCTACACCTTC. The gene calls are TRBV3-1 (or the pseudogene TRBV3-2) and TRBJ1-2; TRBD1 matches 7 bases. The length of the CDR3 is 12 residues. After removal of 6 bases from V and 4 bases from J, the junction contained 2 bases not matched to a gene. Germline assignment: CDR1 LGHDT and CDR2 YNNKEL (reference sequence).

The chain is built from TRBV23-1 and TRBJ2-1, with 7 nucleotides matching TRBD1. TRBV23-1 falls under the ORF class, with uncertain function. The length of the CDR3 is 17 residues. Trimming took 2 bases from V and 8 from J; bases not matched to a gene: 15. The CDR3 DNA reads TGCGCCAGCAGTCAAGCCCCGACAGGGCGAGAACGGTATGAGCAGTTCTTC. Its protein is CASSQAPTGRERYEQFF.

The table lists this clone with a count of one. The V and J genes are TRBV28 and TRBJ1-5, with TRBD1 identical over 10 bases. The CDR3 is 14 amino acids. Germline trimming cut 3 bases from V and 5 bases from J; bases unmatched to any gene: 1. Looked up from germline, CDR1 is MDHEN and CDR2 is SYDVKM. CDR3 amino acids: CASSLGQGHQPQHF. In DNA form, the CDR3 reads TGTGCCAGCAGTTTGGGACAGGGGCATCAGCCCCAGCATTTT.

The chain carries TRBV30 and TRBJ1-5; D is unresolved. V dropped 4 bases and J dropped 2 bases, with 18 bases sitting between them. The CDR3 runs to 16 residues. Per germline, CDR1 GTSNPN and CDR2 SVGIG (reference sequence). The CDR3 reads CAWTPTRLGGNQPQHF. CDR3 in DNA: TGTGCCTGGACTCCTACGCGTTTGGGAGGCAATCAGCCCCAGCATTTT.

The rearrangement links TRBV5-1 to TRBJ2-7; TRBD1 is a possible D gene (6 bases). Deletions cut 4 bases from V and 5 bases from J, with 19 bases between. The CDR3 is 15 residues long. The V gene's germline CDR1 is SGHRS and CDR2 YFSETQ. CDR3: CASSPGTLNGHEQYF. The CDR3 bases are TGCGCCAGCAGCCCCGGGACACTAAACGGCCACGAGCAGTACTTC.

The V call is TRBV2, the J call TRBJ2-3; 13 nucleotides agree with TRBD2. The ends lost 6 bases at V and 5 bases at J; junction bases unmatched: 8. There are 16 residues in the CDR3. CDR1 is SNHLY and CDR2 is FYNNEI in the germline V gene. The CDR3 is CASRETSGGFGDTQYF. CDR3 nucleotides: TGTGCCAGCAGGGAGACTAGCGGGGGGTTTGGAGATACGCAGTATTTT.

The chain recombines TRBV5-6 with TRBJ2-3; 7 positions match TRBD2. CDR1 is SGHDT, CDR2 YYEEEE, per germline. The CDR3 extends over 14 amino acids. J was trimmed by 2 bases and V by 4 bases; bases with no gene match: 4. The CDR3 region has the DNA TGTGCCAGCAGCGTAGGGACTAACACAGATACGCAGTATTTT. It translates to CASSVGTNTDTQYF.

The chain employs TRBV7-3 and TRBJ2-3, with 8 nucleotides matching TRBD2. CDR1 is SGHTA, CDR2 FQGTGA, per germline. V shed 2 bases and J 0 bases; nucleotides not matched to a gene: 10. The CDR3 runs 18 residues. In nucleotides, the CDR3 is TGTGCCAGCAGCTTAGGCCTAGCGGGCTCCCTTAGCACAGATACGCAGTATTTT. Translating it yields CASSLGLAGSLSTDTQYF.

The rearrangement links TRBV27 to TRBJ1-4; D gene unclear. CDR3 length equals 13 residues. From germline, CDR1 is MNHEY and CDR2 SMNVEV (reference sequence). V gave up 2 bases and J gave up 6 bases, with 7 bases separating them. The CDR3 sequence is CASSLNFYEKLFF. Written as DNA, the CDR3 is TGTGCCAGCAGTTTAAATTTCTATGAAAAACTGTTTTTT.

The CDR3 region is CASGQGEGGYTF. CDR3 sequence (DNA): TGTGCCTCAGGACAGGGGGAAGGTGGCTACACCTTC. V usage is TRBV30 and J usage is TRBJ1-2, with 10 nucleotides matching TRBD1. From germline, CDR1 is GTSNPN and CDR2 SVGIG (reference sequence). Germline trimming cut 7 bases from V and 7 bases from J; bases unmatched to any gene: 6. This CDR3 comprises 12 residues.

The V and J genes are TRBV2 and TRBJ2-7; possible D gene TRBD1, 6 bases. Germline V gene sequence: CDR1 SNHLY, CDR2 FYNNEI. The CDR3 covers 14 residues. Trimming stripped 5 bases from V and 3 bases from J, with 14 bases between. The CDR3 loop is CASSPNRVNYEQYF. The DNA for the CDR3 is TGTGCCAGCAGTCCGAACAGGGTGAACTACGAGCAGTACTTC.

This clone was observed a single time. V gene TRBV6-1 combines with J gene TRBJ2-3; 9 bases align to TRBD2. Losses at the gene ends were 1 base for V and 1 base for J; bases not matched to a gene: 6. The CDR3 is made up of 17 amino acids. The germline gives CDR1 MNHNS, CDR2 SASEGT. The CDR3 nucleotides read TGTGCCAGCAGTGAAGTGACTAGCGGTTTTCGCACAGATACGCAGTATTTT. It yields the protein CASSEVTSGFRTDTQYF.

This sequence joins TRBV6-5 and TRBJ2-5; 9 bases are a match to TRBD1. CDR3 length: 13 residues. The ends lost 7 bases at V and 5 bases at J; junction bases unmatched: 5. The germline CDR1 and CDR2 sequences are MNHEY and SVGAGI. The CDR3 here is CASTGTGKETQYF. In nucleotides, the CDR3 is TGTGCCAGCACCGGGACAGGGAAGGAGACCCAGTACTTC.

The J gene is TRBJ1-2, the V gene TRBV7-9; D unresolved. The germline CDR1 and CDR2 sequences are SEHNR and FQNEAQ (reference sequence). The CDR3 consists of 13 residues. The V and J ends lost 0 bases and 5 bases respectively, with 7 bases between them. CDR3 DNA: TGTGCCAGCAGCTTAGCGGCATTTTATGGCTACACCTTC. It specifies CASSLAAFYGYTF.

For the CDR3, the DNA is TGTGCCAGCAGTGAAGCCGCGGGGCTCTTTGAAGCTTTCTTT. Protein sequence: CASSEAAGLFEAFF. The chain joins TRBV6-1 to TRBJ1-1; tentative D call: TRBD1 (5 bases). Deletions cut 0 bases from V and 7 bases from J, with 12 bases between. This CDR3 has 14 amino acids. CDR1 and CDR2 (germline): MNHNS, SASEGT.

The rearrangement joins TRBV2 to TRBJ1-5; a possible D gene is TRBD1 (6 bases). Germline-derived CDR1 and CDR2 are SNHLY and FYNNEI. Trimming stripped 6 bases from V and 0 bases from J, with 15 bases between. The CDR3 has 16 amino acids. CDR3 sequence: CASSATGIHSNQPQHF. DNA of the CDR3: TGTGCCAGCAGCGCGACAGGTATCCATAGCAATCAGCCCCAGCATTTT.

This sequence joins TRBV6-5 and TRBJ1-1; 7 bases align to TRBD1. The V gene end was trimmed by 7 bases and the J gene end by 4 bases; junction bases not matched to a gene: 9. Per the germline V gene, CDR1 is MNHEY and CDR2 is SVGAGI. The CDR3 contains 14 residues. CDR3 residues: CASKNRGGVTEAFF. CDR3 DNA: TGTGCCAGCAAGAACAGGGGAGGAGTCACTGAAGCTTTCTTT.